The entry below describes one T cell receptor beta chain. The data stem from a study of shared clonotypes between healthy human individuals. Trimming took 2 bases from V and 1 from J; bases not matched to a gene: 10. CDR3 size: 17 residues. Germline V gene data show CDR1 as LGHNA and CDR2 as YNFKEQ. About 90 million PBMCs per unsorted sample were used for genomic DNA. Method: immunoSEQ multiplex PCR; TCRdb's copy keeps in-frame clones and lacks some. The sample includes about 450,000 clones, approximately 79% of them seen just once. The clonotype was recovered from a woman aged 35 to 49 in good health. Some clones in this sample may be carry-over from other donors' samples. The rearrangement links TRBV4-2 to TRBJ2-7; 8 bases are shared with TRBD2. Sequenced sample: PBMCs. The chain's CDR3 is CASSQTGIAGPSYEQYF. CDR3 DNA: TGTGCCAGCAGCCAAACAGGGATAGCGGGGCCTTCCTACGAGCAGTACTTC.